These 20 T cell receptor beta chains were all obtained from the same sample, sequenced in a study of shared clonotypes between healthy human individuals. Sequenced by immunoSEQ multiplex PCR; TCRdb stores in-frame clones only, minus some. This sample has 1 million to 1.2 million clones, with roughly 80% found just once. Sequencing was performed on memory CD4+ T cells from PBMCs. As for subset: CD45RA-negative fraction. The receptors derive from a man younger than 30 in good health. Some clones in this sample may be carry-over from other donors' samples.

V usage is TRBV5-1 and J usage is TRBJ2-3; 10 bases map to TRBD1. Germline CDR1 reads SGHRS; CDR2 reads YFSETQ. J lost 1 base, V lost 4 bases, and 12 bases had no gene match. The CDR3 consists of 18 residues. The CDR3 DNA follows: TGCGCCAGCAGCCCGGGCCCGGGACAGGGGCCCGGCACAGATACGCAGTATTTT. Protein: CASSPGPGQGPGTDTQYF. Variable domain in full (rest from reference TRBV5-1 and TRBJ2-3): KAGVTQTPRYLIKTRGQQVTLSCSPISGHRSVSWYQQTPGQGLQFLFEYFSETQRNKGNFPGRFSGRQFSNSRSEMNVSTLELGDSALYLCASSPGPGQGPGTDTQYFGPGTRLTVL.

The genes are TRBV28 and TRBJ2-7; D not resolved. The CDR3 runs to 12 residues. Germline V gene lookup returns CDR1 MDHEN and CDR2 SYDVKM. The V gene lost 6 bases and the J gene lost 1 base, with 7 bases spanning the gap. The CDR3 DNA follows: TGTGCCAGCAGGTGGGGATCCTACGAGCAGTACTTC. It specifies CASRWGSYEQYF.

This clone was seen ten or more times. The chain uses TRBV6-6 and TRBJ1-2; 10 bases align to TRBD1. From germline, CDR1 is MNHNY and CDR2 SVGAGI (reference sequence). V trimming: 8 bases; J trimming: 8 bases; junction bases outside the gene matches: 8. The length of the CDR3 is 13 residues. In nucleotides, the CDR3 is TGTGCCAGCCGGCGGGGACAGGGGAACGGCTACACCTTC. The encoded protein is CASRRGQGNGYTF.

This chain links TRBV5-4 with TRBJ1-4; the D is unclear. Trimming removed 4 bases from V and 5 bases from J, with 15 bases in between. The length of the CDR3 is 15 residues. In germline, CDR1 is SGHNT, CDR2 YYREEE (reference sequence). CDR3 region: CASSPVGSGNEKLFF. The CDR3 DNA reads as TGTGCCAGCAGCCCTGTGGGGTCGGGGAATGAAAAACTGTTTTTT.

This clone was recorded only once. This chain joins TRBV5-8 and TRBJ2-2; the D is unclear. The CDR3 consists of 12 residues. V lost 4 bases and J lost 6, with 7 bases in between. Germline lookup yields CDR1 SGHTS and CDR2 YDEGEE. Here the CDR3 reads CASSVRSGELFF. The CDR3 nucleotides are TGTGCCAGCAGCGTACGATCCGGGGAGCTGTTTTTT.

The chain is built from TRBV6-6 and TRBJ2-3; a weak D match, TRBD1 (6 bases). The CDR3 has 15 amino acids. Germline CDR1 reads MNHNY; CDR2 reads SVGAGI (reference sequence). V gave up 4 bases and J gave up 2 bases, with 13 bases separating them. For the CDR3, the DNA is TGTGCCAGCAGTTCCGATGGACAGTTCACAGATACGCAGTATTTT. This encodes CASSSDGQFTDTQYF.

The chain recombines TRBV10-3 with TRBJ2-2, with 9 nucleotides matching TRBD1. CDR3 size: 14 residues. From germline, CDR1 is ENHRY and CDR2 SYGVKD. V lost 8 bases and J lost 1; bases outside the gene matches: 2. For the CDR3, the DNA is TGTGCCATCCGGGACAGGGAGAACACCGGGGAGCTGTTTTTT. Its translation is CAIRDRENTGELFF.

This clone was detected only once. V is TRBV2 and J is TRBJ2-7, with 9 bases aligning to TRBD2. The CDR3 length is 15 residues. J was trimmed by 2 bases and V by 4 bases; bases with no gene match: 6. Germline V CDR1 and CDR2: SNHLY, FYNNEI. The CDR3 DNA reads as TGTGCCAGCAGTGTTGAGACTAGCGGTACCTACGAGCAGTACTTC. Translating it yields CASSVETSGTYEQYF.

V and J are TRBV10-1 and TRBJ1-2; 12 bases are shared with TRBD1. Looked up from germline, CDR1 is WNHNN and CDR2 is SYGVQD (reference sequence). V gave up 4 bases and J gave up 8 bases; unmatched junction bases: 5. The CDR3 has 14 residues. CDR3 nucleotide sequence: TGCGCCAGCAGTGGGGGACAGGGGGCGGGAGGCTACACCTTC. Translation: CASSGGQGAGGYTF.

DNA for the CDR3: TGTGCCAGCAGCAGTAGCGGGAGGGAAGAGACCCAGTACTTC. This encodes CASSSSGREETQYF. This chain links TRBV5-4 with TRBJ2-5; 11 bases line up with TRBD2. V was pared by 4 bases and J by 3 bases, with 2 bases of the junction left unmatched. In germline, CDR1 is SGHNT, CDR2 YYREEE (reference sequence). This CDR3 is 14 amino acids long.

CDR3 region: CASSRDRVGEQYF. The CDR3 nucleotides are TGTGCCAGCAGCAGGGACAGGGTGGGAGAGCAGTACTTC. The chain employs TRBV5-4 and TRBJ2-7; 9 bases line up with TRBD1. Germline loops: CDR1 SGHNT, CDR2 YYREEE (reference sequence). The V gene end was trimmed by 4 bases and the J gene end by 7 bases; junction bases not matched to a gene: 6. The CDR3 loop spans 13 amino acids.

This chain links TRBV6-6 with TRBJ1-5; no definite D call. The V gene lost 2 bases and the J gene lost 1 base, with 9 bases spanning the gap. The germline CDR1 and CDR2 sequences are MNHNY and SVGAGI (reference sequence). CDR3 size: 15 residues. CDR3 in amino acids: CASSYGRVSNQPQHF. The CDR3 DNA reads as TGTGCCAGCAGTTACGGGAGGGTCAGCAATCAGCCCCAGCATTTT.

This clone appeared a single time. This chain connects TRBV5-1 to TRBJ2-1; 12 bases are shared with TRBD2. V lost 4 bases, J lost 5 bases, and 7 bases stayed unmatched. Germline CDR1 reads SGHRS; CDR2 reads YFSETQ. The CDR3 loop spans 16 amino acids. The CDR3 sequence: CASSPLAGGLDNEQFF. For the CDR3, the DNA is TGCGCCAGCAGCCCGCTAGCGGGAGGGCTGGACAATGAGCAGTTCTTC.

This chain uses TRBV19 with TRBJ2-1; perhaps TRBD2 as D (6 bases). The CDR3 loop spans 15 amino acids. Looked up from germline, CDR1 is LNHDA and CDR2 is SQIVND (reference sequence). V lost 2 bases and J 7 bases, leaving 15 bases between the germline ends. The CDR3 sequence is CASSIWGVPSNEQFF. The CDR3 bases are TGTGCCAGTAGTATATGGGGGGTCCCCTCAAATGAGCAGTTCTTC.

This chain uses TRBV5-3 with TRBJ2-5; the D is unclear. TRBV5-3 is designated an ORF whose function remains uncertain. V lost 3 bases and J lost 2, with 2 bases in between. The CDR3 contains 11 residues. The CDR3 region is CARSSQETQYF. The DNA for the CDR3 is TGTGCCAGAAGCTCGCAAGAGACCCAGTACTTC.

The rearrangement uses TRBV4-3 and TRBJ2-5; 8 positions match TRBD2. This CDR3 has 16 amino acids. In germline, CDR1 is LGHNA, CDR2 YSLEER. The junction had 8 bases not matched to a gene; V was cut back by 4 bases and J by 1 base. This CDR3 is CASSRGASGRQETQYF. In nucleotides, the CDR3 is TGCGCCAGCAGCCGTGGGGCTAGCGGGCGCCAAGAGACCCAGTACTTC.

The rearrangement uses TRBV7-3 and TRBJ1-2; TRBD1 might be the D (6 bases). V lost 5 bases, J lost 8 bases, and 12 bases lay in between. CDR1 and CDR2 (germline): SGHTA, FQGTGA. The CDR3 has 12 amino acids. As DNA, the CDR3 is TGTGCCAGCAGCGCACAGGGTGGCGGCTACACCTTC. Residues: CASSAQGGGYTF.

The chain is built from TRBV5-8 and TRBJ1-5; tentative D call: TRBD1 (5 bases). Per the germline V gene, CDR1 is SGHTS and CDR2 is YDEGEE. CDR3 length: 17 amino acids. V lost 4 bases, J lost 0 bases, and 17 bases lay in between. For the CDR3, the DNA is TGTGCCAGCAGCCTCGGGGGAGGGGCGCCTAGCAATCAGCCCCAGCATTTT. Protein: CASSLGGGAPSNQPQHF.

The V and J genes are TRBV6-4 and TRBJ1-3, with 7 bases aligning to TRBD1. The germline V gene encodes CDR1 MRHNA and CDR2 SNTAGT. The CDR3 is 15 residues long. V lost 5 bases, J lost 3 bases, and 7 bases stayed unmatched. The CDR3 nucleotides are TGTGCCAGCAGTAATCTTACAGGGGTTGGAAACACCATATATTTT. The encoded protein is CASSNLTGVGNTIYF.

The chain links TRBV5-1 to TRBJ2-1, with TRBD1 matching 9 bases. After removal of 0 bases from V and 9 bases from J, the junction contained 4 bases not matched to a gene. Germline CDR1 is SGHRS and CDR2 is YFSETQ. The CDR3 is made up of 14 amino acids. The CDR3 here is CASSLEGQGFEQFF. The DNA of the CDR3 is TGCGCCAGCAGCTTGGAGGGACAGGGATTTGAGCAGTTCTTC.